The text below deals with one T cell receptor (beta chain). The J segment lost 8 bases and the V segment lost 1 base, leaving 20 bases of the junction unmatched. The CDR3 totals 19 residues. The germline V gene has CDR1 SGHRS and CDR2 YFSETQ. The entry originates in a study of shared T cell receptors in the human thymus. Here immunoSEQ multiplex PCR was the method, and the copy in TCRdb shows in-frame clones only, minus some. The sample has just under 550,000 clones; approximately 80% are singletons. The data were also submitted as part of a second study, on human thymus T cells.

The TCR comes from a boy under two years old with a congenital heart defect. Material: thymocytes. The J gene is TRBJ2-3, the V gene TRBV5-1; 9 bases are a match to TRBD1. The chain's CDR3 is CASSLPRLKRDREEGTQYF. DNA of the CDR3: TGCGCCAGCAGCTTGCCGCGACTGAAACGGGACAGGGAGGAAGGTACGCAGTATTTT.